What follows are 10 T cell receptor beta chains derived from one specimen sequenced in a study of OX40 agonist ivuxolimab in advanced cancers. The protocol was immunoSEQ multiplex PCR, while the TCRdb copy is restricted to in-frame clones and leaves out a portion. This table has approximately 89,000 clones, around nine tenths appearing once. Specimen: CD4+ or CD8+ T cells sorted from blood, collected in a trial of the OX40 agonist ivuxolimab. These receptors were taken from an adult with an advanced solid tumor such as melanoma, head and neck, liver or kidney cancer.

The rearrangement joins TRBV13 to TRBJ1-3, with D perhaps matching TRBD1 (6 bases). Per germline, CDR1 PRHDT and CDR2 FYEKMQ (reference sequence). The CDR3 is made up of 15 amino acids. The V gene lost 5 bases and the J gene lost 0 bases, with 11 bases spanning the gap. The CDR3 DNA sequence: TGTGCCAGCAGCCAAGGGGGGGTCTCTGGAAACACCATATATTTT. Amino acid sequence: CASSQGGVSGNTIYF.

This rearrangement joins TRBV6-1 to TRBJ1-3; D call uncertain. Germline CDR1 MNHNS, CDR2 SASEGT. This CDR3 has 13 residues. V lost 6 bases to trimming and J lost 0 bases, with 6 bases between them. The CDR3 nucleotides read TGTGCCAGCAGGACCTTCTCTGGAAACACCATATATTTT. Amino acid sequence: CASRTFSGNTIYF.

This chain joins TRBV1 and TRBJ2-3; the table assigns TRBD2, which was not confirmed against the DNA. TRBV1 is a pseudogene. The CDR3 has 17 residues. CDR3 nucleotide sequence: TGCACCAGCAGCCAAGGGCCCCGGGAGGGCCCACCGGATACGCAGTATTTT. Protein sequence: CTSSQGPREGPPDTQYF.

The chain employs TRBV19 and TRBJ2-7, with 9 bases lining up with TRBD1. CDR1 and CDR2 (germline): LNHDA, SQIVND (reference sequence). The CDR3 runs 16 residues. Losses at the gene ends were 4 bases for V and 1 base for J; bases not matched to a gene: 8. CDR3 in DNA: TGTGCCAGTAGTACGGGACAGGGAGTGGAGTCCTACGAGCAGTACTTC. Translating it yields CASSTGQGVESYEQYF.

The chain links TRBV7-9 to TRBJ2-1, with D possibly matching TRBD2 (6 bases). Trimming cost V 5 bases and J 4 bases, with 12 bases left between them. CDR1 and CDR2 from the germline V gene are SEHNR and FQNEAQ (reference sequence). CDR3 size: 14 residues. This chain's CDR3 is CASSPRGAYNEQFF. Here the CDR3 DNA reads TGTGCCAGCAGCCCGCGGGGCGCTTACAATGAGCAGTTCTTC.

The gene calls are TRBV29-1 and TRBJ1-5; 8 nucleotides align to TRBD1. Germline V gene sequence: CDR1 SQVTM, CDR2 ANQGSEA. CDR3 length equals 13 residues. V was clipped by 6 bases and J by 3 bases; unmatched bases: 4. For the CDR3, the DNA is TGCAGCGTCAGGGGGCAGGACAATCAGCCCCAGCATTTT. Translating gives CSVRGQDNQPQHF.

V gene TRBV9 combines with J gene TRBJ2-7; D might be TRBD1 or TRBD2, each matching 5 bases. Germline V gene sequence: CDR1 SGDLS, CDR2 YYNGEE. Trimming pared 4 bases from V and 2 bases from J, leaving 16 bases between. The CDR3 extends over 15 amino acids. CDR3 amino acids: CASSNLPGPTYEQYF. The CDR3 nucleotides are TGTGCCAGCAGCAATCTCCCGGGACCCACCTACGAGCAGTACTTC. Using reference TRBV9 and TRBJ2-7 for the parts outside the CDR3, the full variable domain is DSGVTQTPKHLITATGQRVTLRCSPRSGDLSVYWYQQSLDQGLQFLIQYYNGEERAKGNILERFSAQQFPDLHSELNLSSLELGDSALYFCASSNLPGPTYEQYFGPGTRLTVT.

The V gene is TRBV4-2, the J gene TRBJ2-1; 7 bases match TRBD1. This CDR3 spans 17 amino acids. The germline CDR1 and CDR2 sequences are LGHNA and YNFKEQ. With 5 bases clipped from V and 1 base from J, the junction kept 11 bases outside the gene matches. The CDR3 is CASSVQAGTDSYNEQFF. CDR3 DNA: TGTGCCAGCAGCGTACAGGCCGGGACAGATTCCTACAATGAGCAGTTCTTC.

This clone appeared a single time. This rearrangement joins TRBV5-1 to TRBJ1-1; D gene unclear. Per the germline V gene, CDR1 is SGHRS and CDR2 is YFSETQ. Trimming cost V 1 base and J 0 bases, with 13 bases left between them. The CDR3 contains 16 residues. This CDR3 reads CASSLKEQRMNTEAFF. The CDR3 DNA reads as TGCGCCAGCAGCTTGAAGGAGCAAAGAATGAACACTGAAGCTTTCTTT. Full variable domain (rest looked up from reference TRBV5-1 and TRBJ1-1): KAGVTQTPRYLIKTRGQQVTLSCSPISGHRSVSWYQQTPGQGLQFLFEYFSETQRNKGNFPGRFSGRQFSNSRSEMNVSTLELGDSALYLCASSLKEQRMNTEAFFGQGTRLTVV.

The count of this clone is one. The rearrangement links TRBV14 to TRBJ2-2, with 8 bases matching TRBD1. The germline gives CDR1 SGHDN, CDR2 FVKESK. V was clipped by 0 bases and J by 1 base; unmatched bases: 4. CDR3 length: 17 residues. The CDR3: CASSQDVGTGNTGELFF. The CDR3, as DNA: TGTGCCAGCAGCCAAGATGTAGGGACAGGGAACACCGGGGAGCTGTTTTTT.